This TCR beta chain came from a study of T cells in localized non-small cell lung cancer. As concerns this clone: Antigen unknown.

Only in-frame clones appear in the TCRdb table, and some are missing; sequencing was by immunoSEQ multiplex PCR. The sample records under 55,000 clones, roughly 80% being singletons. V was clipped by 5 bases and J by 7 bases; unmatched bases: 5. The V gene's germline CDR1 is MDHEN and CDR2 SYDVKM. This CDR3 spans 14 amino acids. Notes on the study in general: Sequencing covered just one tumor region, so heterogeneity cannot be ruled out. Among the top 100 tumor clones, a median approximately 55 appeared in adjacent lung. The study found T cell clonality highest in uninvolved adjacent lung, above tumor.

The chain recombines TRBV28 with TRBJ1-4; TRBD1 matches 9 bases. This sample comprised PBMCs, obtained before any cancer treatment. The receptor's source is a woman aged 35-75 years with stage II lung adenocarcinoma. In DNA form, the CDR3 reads TGTGCCAGCAGTCCAACAGGGGGCGCTGAAAAACTGTTTTTT. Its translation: CASSPTGGAEKLFF.